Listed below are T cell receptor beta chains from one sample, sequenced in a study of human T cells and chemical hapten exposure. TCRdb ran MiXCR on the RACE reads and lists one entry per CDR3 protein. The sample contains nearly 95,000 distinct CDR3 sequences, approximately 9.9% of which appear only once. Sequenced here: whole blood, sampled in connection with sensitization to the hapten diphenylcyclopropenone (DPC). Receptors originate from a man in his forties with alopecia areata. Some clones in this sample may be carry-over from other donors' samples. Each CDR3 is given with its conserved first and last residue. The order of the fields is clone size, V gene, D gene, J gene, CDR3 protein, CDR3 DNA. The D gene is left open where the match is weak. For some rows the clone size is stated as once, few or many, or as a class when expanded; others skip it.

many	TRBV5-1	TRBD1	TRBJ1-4	CASSFGQGPTTNEKLFF	TGCGCCAGCAGCTTCGGACAGGGCCCCACAACTAATGAAAAACTGTTTTTT
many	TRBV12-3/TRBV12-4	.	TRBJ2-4	CASSWGTGKNIQYF	TGTGCCAGCAGCTGGGGGACCGGCAAAAACATTCAGTACTTC
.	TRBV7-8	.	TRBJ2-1	CASSLERVKIYEQFF	TGTGCCAGCAGCTTAGAGAGAGTCAAGATATATGAGCAGTTCTTC
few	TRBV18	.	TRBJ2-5	CASSQGDGETQYF	TGTGCCAGCTCGCAAGGGGACGGAGAGACCCAGTACTTC
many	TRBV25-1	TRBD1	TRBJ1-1	CASKGTGDTEAFF	TGTGCCAGCAAGGGGACAGGGGACACTGAAGCTTTCTTT
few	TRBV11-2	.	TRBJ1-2	CASSLGQGVWGYTF	TGTGCCAGCAGCTTAGGGCAGGGCGTTTGGGGCTACACCTTC
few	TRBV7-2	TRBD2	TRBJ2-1	CASSGGASGRVGEQFF	TGTGCCAGCAGCGGTGGGGCTAGCGGGAGGGTCGGAGAGCAGTTCTTC
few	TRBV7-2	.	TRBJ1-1	CASSLGQADTEAFF	TGTGCCAGCAGCTTGGGCCAAGCGGACACTGAAGCTTTCTTT
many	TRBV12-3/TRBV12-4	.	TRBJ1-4	CASKDRRGGEKLFF	TGTGCCAGCAAAGACAGGAGGGGAGGTGAAAAACTGTTTTTT
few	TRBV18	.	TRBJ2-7	CASSPRVGDPTYEQYF	TGTGCCAGCTCACCACGGGTCGGGGACCCCACCTACGAGCAGTACTTC
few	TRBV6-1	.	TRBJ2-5	CASSVTPTQYF	TGTGCCAGCAGTGTGACCCCTACCCAGTACTTC
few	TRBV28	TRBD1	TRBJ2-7	CASSLTRDSHEQYF	TGTGCCAGCAGTTTAACCCGGGACAGCCACGAGCAGTACTTC
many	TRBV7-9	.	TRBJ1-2	CASGGETYGYTF	TGTGCCAGCGGAGGGGAGACCTATGGCTACACCTTC
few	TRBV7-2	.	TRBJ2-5	CASSSLETQYF	TGTGCCAGCAGCTCCCTGGAGACCCAGTACTTC
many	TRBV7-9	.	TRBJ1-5	CASSPQSSNQPQHF	TGTGCCAGCAGCCCACAGAGTAGCAATCAGCCCCAGCATTTT
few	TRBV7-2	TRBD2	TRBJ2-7	CASSLVGAGTYEQYF	TGTGCCAGCAGCTTAGTGGGAGCGGGAACCTACGAGCAGTACTTC
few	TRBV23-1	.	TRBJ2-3	CASSRLGGDGTDTQYF	TGCGCCAGCAGTCGCCTGGGCGGTGACGGCACAGATACGCAGTATTTT
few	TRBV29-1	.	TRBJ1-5	CSVLQGGIQHF	TGCAGCGTCCTTCAAGGAGGAATTCAGCATTTT
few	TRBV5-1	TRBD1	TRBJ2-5	CASSLALRTGGGQETQYF	TGCGCCAGCAGCTTGGCCCTGCGTACAGGGGGCGGCCAAGAGACCCAGTACTTC
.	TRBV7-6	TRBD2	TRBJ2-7	CASSQRSSGSAYEQYF	TGTGCCAGCAGCCAGCGTTCTAGCGGGAGTGCCTACGAGCAGTACTTC
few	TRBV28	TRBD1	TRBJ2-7	CASTTEKGQIYEQYF	TGTGCCAGCACCACCGAAAAGGGACAGATCTACGAGCAGTACTTC
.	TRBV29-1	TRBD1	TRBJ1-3	CSVKDRGITSGNTIYF	TGCAGCGTTAAGGACAGGGGAATAACCTCTGGAAACACCATATATTTT
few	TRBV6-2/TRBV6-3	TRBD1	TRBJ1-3	CASSAGTAGNTIYF	TGTGCCAGCAGTGCCGGGACAGCTGGAAACACCATATATTTT
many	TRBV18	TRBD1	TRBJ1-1	CASSQRTQGAGTEAFF	TGTGCCAGCTCACAGAGAACCCAGGGGGCTGGGACTGAAGCTTTCTTT
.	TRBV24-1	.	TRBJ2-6	CATSESYSGANVLTF	TGTGCCACCAGTGAAAGTTACTCTGGGGCCAACGTCCTGACTTTC
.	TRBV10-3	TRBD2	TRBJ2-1	CAISEIGAGGPSEQFF	TGTGCCATCAGTGAGATAGGAGCGGGAGGGCCAAGTGAGCAGTTCTTC
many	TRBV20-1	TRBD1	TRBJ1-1	CSARGQGIDKATEAFF	TGCAGTGCTAGAGGACAGGGAATAGACAAAGCCACTGAAGCTTTCTTT
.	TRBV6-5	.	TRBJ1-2	CASNSQQRGNYGYTF	TGTGCCAGCAATTCCCAGCAGAGGGGTAACTATGGCTACACCTTC
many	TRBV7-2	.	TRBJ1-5	CASSSQPNQPQHF	TGTGCCAGCAGCTCTCAACCCAATCAGCCCCAGCATTTT
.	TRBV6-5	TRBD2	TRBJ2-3	CASSSGTRFFTDTQYF	TGTGCCAGCAGTTCCGGGACTAGGTTTTTCACAGATACGCAGTATTTT
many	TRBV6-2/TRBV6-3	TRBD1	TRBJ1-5	CASRKQGLAPQPQHF	TGTGCCAGCAGAAAACAGGGGTTGGCTCCTCAGCCCCAGCATTTT
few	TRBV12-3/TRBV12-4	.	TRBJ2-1	CASSLLEYNEQFF	TGTGCCAGCAGTTTGCTCGAATACAATGAGCAGTTCTTC
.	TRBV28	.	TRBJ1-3	CASSLDRYSGNTIYF	TGTGCCAGCAGTTTAGATAGATACTCTGGAAACACCATATATTTT
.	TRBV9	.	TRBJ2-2	CASSLGSGSFTGELFF	TGTGCCAGCAGTTTGGGGAGCGGGTCCTTCACCGGGGAGCTGTTTTTT
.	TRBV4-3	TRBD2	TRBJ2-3	CASSQAGGPSTDTQYF	TGCGCCAGCAGCCAAGCGGGAGGGCCGAGCACAGATACGCAGTATTTT
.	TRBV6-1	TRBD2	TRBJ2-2	CASRSGTTNTGELFF	TGTGCCAGCAGATCCGGGACTACCAACACCGGGGAGCTGTTTTTT
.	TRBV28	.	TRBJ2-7	CASSLGAGQPYEQYF	TGTGCCAGCAGTTTAGGGGCGGGACAGCCCTACGAGCAGTACTTC
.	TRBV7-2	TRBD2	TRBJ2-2	CARSLAGGRELFF	TGTGCCAGAAGCCTAGCGGGAGGGCGGGAGCTGTTTTTT
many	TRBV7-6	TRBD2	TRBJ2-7	CASSFSGRAGVQYF	TGTGCCAGCAGCTTTAGCGGGAGGGCCGGTGTGCAGTACTTC
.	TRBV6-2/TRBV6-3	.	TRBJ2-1	CATSLAWANNEQFF	TGTGCCACCTCATTAGCGTGGGCGAACAATGAGCAGTTCTTC
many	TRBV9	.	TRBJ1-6	CASSAGNNSPLHF	TGTGCCAGCAGCGCCGGCAATAATTCACCCCTCCACTTT